These 24 T cell receptor beta chains came from one sample sequenced in a study of T cell responses to AZD1222 COVID-19 vaccine. Produced via immunoSEQ multiplex PCR; TCRdb's table is partial and in-frame only. The data contain 150,000 to 200,000 clones, 85% to 95% of them singletons. The specimen comprised peripheral blood, sampled on day 0 of AZD1222 vaccination. Receptors were obtained from an adult in good health.

This clone is a singleton in its sample. The rearrangement joins TRBV7-2 to TRBJ2-2; 7 positions match TRBD2. The V and J ends lost 1 base and 7 bases, in that order; junction bases with no gene match: 6. CDR3 length: 15 amino acids. Germline V lookup: CDR1 SGHTA, CDR2 FQGNSA. CDR3 in amino acids: CASSLVRGTGGELFF. The CDR3, as DNA: TGTGCCAGCAGCTTAGTGCGGGGGACTGGCGGGGAGCTGTTTTTT.

The V gene is TRBV28, the J gene TRBJ1-3; D not resolved. Trimming left V 4 bases short and J 1 base short, with 8 bases between. This CDR3 comprises 14 residues. In germline, CDR1 is MDHEN, CDR2 SYDVKM. CDR3 in amino acids: CASSSFVSGNTIYF. The CDR3 nucleotides read TGTGCCAGCAGTTCCTTCGTTTCTGGAAACACCATATATTTT.

CDR3 sequence (DNA): TGTGCCACAGGGACAGGGGGCGCGGGAACCGGGGAGCTGTTTTTT. It specifies CATGTGGAGTGELFF. This chain joins TRBV6-5 and TRBJ2-2; 12 nucleotides align to TRBD1. This CDR3 is 15 amino acids long. Germline assignment: CDR1 MNHEY and CDR2 SVGAGI. V dropped 10 bases and J dropped 5; count of bases not matched to a gene: 8.

The CDR3 DNA reads as TGTGCCAGCAGTTATGGGACAAAGGGAAAACTGTTTTTT. It specifies CASSYGTKGKLFF. This chain connects TRBV6-6 to TRBJ1-4, with a possible D match to TRBD1 (6 bases). Germline V gene sequence: CDR1 MNHNY, CDR2 SVGAGI (reference sequence). CDR3 length equals 13 residues. V lost 3 bases and J 10 bases, leaving 12 bases between the germline ends.

V is TRBV4-1 and J is TRBJ1-1; no firm D call. Germline-derived CDR1 and CDR2 are MGHRA and YSYEKL. This CDR3 has 13 residues. V was pared by 4 bases and J by 7 bases, with 13 bases between. CDR3 nucleotides: TGCGCCAGCAGCCCGGCGGGGAGGATTGAAGCTTTCTTT. Amino acid sequence: CASSPAGRIEAFF.

The chain uses TRBV6-6 and TRBJ1-1; no reliable D call. The germline V gene has CDR1 MNHNY and CDR2 SVGAGI (reference sequence). Trimming pared 2 bases from V and 6 bases from J, leaving 4 bases between. The CDR3 extends over 11 amino acids. CDR3 protein: CASSYRSEAFF. CDR3 coding DNA: TGTGCCAGCAGTTACCGATCTGAAGCTTTCTTT.

Only one count was recorded for this clone. V and J are TRBV2 and TRBJ1-2, with 7 bases matching TRBD1. The germline gives CDR1 SNHLY, CDR2 FYNNEI. Unmatched junction bases numbered 13, after V lost 7 bases and J lost 8 bases. There are 14 residues in the CDR3. CDR3 in amino acids: CASNRVRDRVGYTF. The CDR3, as DNA: TGTGCCAGCAACAGAGTAAGGGACAGAGTAGGCTACACCTTC.

This clone has a single count. V usage is TRBV5-4 and J usage is TRBJ2-3; 9 bases fit TRBD2. The germline V gene has CDR1 SGHNT and CDR2 YYREEE (reference sequence). V lost 7 bases and J lost 5; bases outside the gene matches: 8. The CDR3 loop spans 14 amino acids. The CDR3 loop is CASWAGGQLDTQYF. CDR3 nucleotide sequence: TGTGCCAGCTGGGCGGGGGGGCAACTAGATACGCAGTATTTT.

This chain connects TRBV6-5 to TRBJ1-1, with 7 bases fitting TRBD1. Germline V gives CDR1 MNHEY, CDR2 SVGAGI. Trimming removed 5 bases from V and 2 bases from J; junction bases left unmatched: 8. The CDR3 runs to 15 residues. CDR3 coding DNA: TGTGCCAGCAGTCCACACGGGACAGTCAACACTGAAGCTTTCTTT. This gives the protein CASSPHGTVNTEAFF.

The rearrangement uses TRBV7-6 and TRBJ1-1; 7 bases map to TRBD1. This CDR3 region has 19 residues. Germline V lookup: CDR1 SGHVS, CDR2 FNYEAQ. The ends lost 1 base at V and 3 bases at J; junction bases unmatched: 17. The CDR3 DNA sequence: TGTGCCAGCAGCTTAGTTCCCCCTAAGAGACAGGGCAGGGACACTGAAGCTTTCTTT. Translating it yields CASSLVPPKRQGRDTEAFF.

This clone was counted a single time. The CDR3 DNA is TGTGCCAGTAGTATAGATATCCCAGGGACTACGCAGTATTTT. As protein: CASSIDIPGTTQYF. The genes are TRBV19 and TRBJ2-3, with D possibly being TRBD1 or TRBD2 (5 bases each). Trimming cost V 0 bases and J 8 bases, with 12 bases left between them. CDR1 is LNHDA, CDR2 SQIVND, per germline (reference sequence). This CDR3 contains 14 residues. Using reference TRBV19 and TRBJ2-3 for the parts outside the CDR3, the full variable domain is DGGITQSPKYLFRKEGQNVTLSCEQNLNHDAMYWYRQDPGQGLRLIYYSQIVNDFQKGDIAEGYSVSREKKESFPLTVTSAQKNPTAFYLCASSIDIPGTTQYFGPGTRLTVL.

V usage is TRBV7-9 and J usage is TRBJ2-5; D ambiguous. The germline V gene encodes CDR1 SEHNR and CDR2 FQNEAQ (reference sequence). Deletions cut 1 base from V and 4 bases from J, with 7 bases between. The CDR3 sequence is 13 residues long. The CDR3 DNA reads TGTGCCAGCAGCTTAGGAACGACAGAGACCCAGTACTTC. This codes for CASSLGTTETQYF.

The rearrangement links TRBV5-5 to TRBJ1-3; D is unresolved. This CDR3 region has 16 residues. V was cut by 4 bases and J by 1 base, with 15 bases left in between. Per germline, CDR1 SGHKS and CDR2 YYEKEE (reference sequence). CDR3 region: CASSTLRGYSGNTIYF. CDR3 sequence (DNA): TGTGCCAGCAGCACCCTCCGAGGGTATTCTGGAAACACCATATATTTT.

V and J are TRBV5-4 and TRBJ2-1, with TRBD2 matching 12 bases. The CDR3 loop spans 17 amino acids. Looked up from germline, CDR1 is SGHNT and CDR2 is YYREEE (reference sequence). Losses at the gene ends were 7 bases for V and 6 bases for J; bases not matched to a gene: 14. DNA of the CDR3: TGTGCCAGCGGGGTCGCTAGCGGGGGGGCCGTTAGCAATGAGCAGTTCTTC. The encoded protein is CASGVASGGAVSNEQFF.

The chain has TRBV7-2 and TRBJ1-1; maybe TRBD1 (6 bases). CDR1 and CDR2 (germline): SGHTA, FQGNSA. V shed 2 bases and J shed 7 bases, with 17 bases lying between them. This CDR3 has 15 residues. CDR3 region: CASSLWASGELEAFF. The CDR3 coding sequence is TGTGCCAGCAGCTTATGGGCCTCAGGGGAGCTTGAAGCTTTCTTT.

V usage is TRBV30 and J usage is TRBJ1-5, with D maybe TRBD1 (6 bases). This CDR3 has 13 residues. V was pared by 5 bases and J by 3 bases, with 11 bases between. CDR1 is GTSNPN and CDR2 is SVGIG in the germline V gene (reference sequence). The chain's CDR3 is CAWEGGSNQPQHF. The CDR3 DNA follows: TGTGCCTGGGAGGGGGGTTCCAATCAGCCCCAGCATTTT.

The genes are TRBV4-1 and TRBJ1-1; tentatively, D is TRBD1 (5 bases). The CDR3 is 15 residues long. The V and J ends lost 2 bases and 2 bases respectively, with 12 bases between them. Germline V gene lookup returns CDR1 MGHRA and CDR2 YSYEKL. The CDR3 nucleotides read TGCGCCAGCAGCCAACGACAGACAGCAAACACTGAAGCTTTCTTT. It specifies CASSQRQTANTEAFF.

The chain couples TRBV5-1 to TRBJ1-3; D unclear. Germline CDR1 reads SGHRS; CDR2 reads YFSETQ. This CDR3 has 14 amino acids. The V and J ends lost 4 bases and 0 bases respectively, with 8 bases between them. CDR3 sequence: CASSLSSSGNTIYF. The CDR3 coding sequence is TGCGCCAGCAGCCTTTCCAGCTCTGGAAACACCATATATTTT.

The table lists this clone with a few counts. Different DNA sequences within this sample yield the same CDR3. The chain is built from TRBV18 and TRBJ1-1; 8 positions match TRBD1. From germline, CDR1 is KGHSH and CDR2 LQKENI. J gave up 2 bases and V 6 bases, and 2 bases lay outside the gene matches. This CDR3 is built from 13 residues. CDR3 sequence: CASSGQANTEAFF. The CDR3 DNA reads as TGTGCCAGCTCGGGACAGGCAAACACTGAAGCTTTCTTT. Supplemented by reference TRBV18 and TRBJ1-1, the full variable domain reads NAGVMQNPRHLVRRRGQEARLRCSPMKGHSHVYWYRQLPEEGLKFMVYLQKENIIDESGMPKERFSAEFPKEGPSILRIQQVVRGDSAAYFCASSGQANTEAFFGQGTRLTVV.

The chain recombines TRBV5-1 with TRBJ1-2, with 8 bases aligning to TRBD1. The CDR3 covers 15 residues. J lost 3 bases, V lost 4 bases, and 8 bases had no gene match. Germline lookup yields CDR1 SGHRS and CDR2 YFSETQ. CDR3 DNA sequence: TGCGCCAGCAGCAGAGCTCAGGGGGCGGACTATGGCTACACCTTC. Protein product: CASSRAQGADYGYTF.

The chain combines TRBV30 with TRBJ1-5, with D maybe TRBD1 (6 bases). The CDR3 extends over 11 amino acids. Germline assignment: CDR1 GTSNPN and CDR2 SVGIG (reference sequence). The V end lost 3 bases, the J end lost 9 bases, and 9 bases lay between the germline ends. CDR3 DNA sequence: TGTGCCTGGAGAGGGGGGTGGCCCCAGCATTTT. This codes for CAWRGGWPQHF.

The chain couples TRBV4-1 to TRBJ1-2, with D possibly being TRBD1 (6 bases). Germline lookup yields CDR1 MGHRA and CDR2 YSYEKL. V was cut by 4 bases and J by 8 bases, with 20 bases left in between. The CDR3 is 15 residues long. The CDR3 spells CASSLEQGGPRGYTF. CDR3 DNA: TGCGCCAGCAGCCTAGAGCAAGGGGGTCCGCGGGGCTACACCTTC.

CDR3 coding DNA: TGTGCCAGCACCGACAGGGGAATGTCCTACGAGCAGTACTTC. Its translation is CASTDRGMSYEQYF. V and J are TRBV6-5 and TRBJ2-7; 8 nucleotides line up with TRBD1. Looked up from germline, CDR1 is MNHEY and CDR2 is SVGAGI. Germline trimming cut 7 bases from V and 1 base from J; bases unmatched to any gene: 6. The CDR3 is made up of 14 amino acids.

This chain links TRBV24-1 with TRBJ1-6; unclear D gene. The V gene lost 10 bases and the J gene lost 9 bases, with 15 bases spanning the gap. Germline V gives CDR1 KGHDR, CDR2 SFDVKD. The length of the CDR3 is 13 residues. The chain's CDR3 is CATNRASGSPLHF. In nucleotides, the CDR3 is TGTGCCACAAACCGGGCCTCGGGTTCACCCCTCCACTTT.